Listed here are 23 T cell receptor beta chains from one sample, sequenced in a study of T cells after posttransplantation cyclophosphamide. TCRdb's copy holds only in-frame clones and misses some; the assay was immunoSEQ multiplex PCR. The repertoire holds tens of thousands of clones, with around 95% as singletons. The sequencing input was PBMCs. These receptors originate from a woman aged 25-40 years in good health and a related stem cell transplant donor.

This chain joins TRBV27 and TRBJ1-4; D may be TRBD1 (6 bases). Trimming left V 4 bases short and J 7 bases short, with 16 bases between. The V gene's germline CDR1 is MNHEY and CDR2 SMNVEV (reference sequence). This CDR3 region has 15 residues. The CDR3 sequence is CASSSWTERFEKLFF. Written as DNA, the CDR3 is TGTGCCAGCAGTTCTTGGACAGAACGGTTTGAAAAACTGTTTTTT.

CDR3 sequence reads: CASRGAEAFF. CDR3 DNA: TGTGCCAGCAGGGGGGCTGAAGCTTTCTTT. This chain links TRBV2 with TRBJ1-1; the D gene is possibly TRBD1 (5 bases). Germline loops: CDR1 SNHLY, CDR2 FYNNEI. The germline V and J ends were trimmed by 6 bases and 6 bases, with 5 bases remaining between them. The CDR3 loop spans 10 amino acids.

The chain employs TRBV5-1 and TRBJ2-7, with D tentatively TRBD1 (6 bases). Trimming stripped 0 bases from V and 3 bases from J, with 22 bases between. The CDR3 consists of 18 residues. From germline, CDR1 is SGHRS and CDR2 YFSETQ. The CDR3 sequence: CASSLVGGLGVQNYEQYF. Written as DNA, the CDR3 is TGCGCCAGCAGCTTGGTAGGGGGTTTAGGGGTGCAGAACTACGAGCAGTACTTC.

V is TRBV10-3 and J is TRBJ2-5; 8 nucleotides match TRBD2. Germline CDR1 is ENHRY and CDR2 is SYGVKD. The CDR3 is made up of 12 amino acids. The V gene end was trimmed by 11 bases and the J gene end by 5 bases; junction bases not matched to a gene: 7. Here the CDR3 DNA reads TGTGCCGCCGGGACTAGGGAGGAGACCCAGTACTTC. It specifies CAAGTREETQYF.

The chain couples TRBV19 to TRBJ2-3; tentative D call: TRBD2 (6 bases). CDR1 and CDR2 from the germline V gene are LNHDA and SQIVND (reference sequence). This CDR3 region has 18 residues. Trimming removed 4 bases from V and 2 bases from J, with 22 bases in between. The CDR3, as DNA: TGTGCCAGTAGTAAGTACCGGGACTTACGCTCACTCACAGATACGCAGTATTTT. The encoded protein is CASSKYRDLRSLTDTQYF.

J is TRBJ1-2 and V is TRBV6-1, with D perhaps TRBD1 (5 bases). Germline V gene lookup returns CDR1 MNHNS and CDR2 SASEGT. The CDR3 is made up of 12 amino acids. Trimming took 6 bases from V and 8 from J, leaving 13 bases between them. Here the CDR3 DNA reads TGTGCCAGCAGGCCGGGGGGTTACGGCTACACCTTC. It specifies CASRPGGYGYTF.

This chain joins TRBV2 and TRBJ2-2; D is perhaps TRBD2 (6 bases). V was clipped by 4 bases and J by 7 bases, with 10 bases between them. Germline values: CDR1 SNHLY, CDR2 FYNNEI. The CDR3 contains 13 residues. The CDR3, as DNA: TGTGCCAGCAGTGCAGGGACTCACGGGGAGCTGTTTTTT. Amino acids: CASSAGTHGELFF.

This clone was seen a single time. The rearrangement links TRBV5-1 to TRBJ2-3; 9 bases agree with TRBD1. The CDR3 is 15 amino acids. The germline V gene encodes CDR1 SGHRS and CDR2 YFSETQ. Trimming cost V 4 bases and J 8 bases; bases outside gene matches: 11. The DNA for the CDR3 is TGCGCCAGCAGCACACGGACAGGGGATTCTGGTACGCAGTATTTT. Translation gives CASSTRTGDSGTQYF.

V usage is TRBV7-2 and J usage is TRBJ1-1; 7 positions agree with TRBD1. From germline, CDR1 is SGHTA and CDR2 FQGNSA. This CDR3 is 14 amino acids long. Trimming at V came to 0 bases and at J to 4 bases, leaving 2 bases not matched to a gene. In nucleotides, the CDR3 is TGTGCCAGCAGCTTAGCCAGGGGGACCACTGAAGCTTTCTTT. Protein: CASSLARGTTEAFF.

The CDR3 bases are TGTGCCAGCAGTTCCTCAGGGAACACTGAAGCTTTCTTT. Amino acid sequence: CASSSSGNTEAFF. V usage is TRBV27 and J usage is TRBJ1-1; D is undetermined. This CDR3 comprises 13 residues. V lost 4 bases and J lost 1, with 7 bases in between. Germline CDR1 and CDR2: MNHEY and SMNVEV (reference sequence).

This clone occurred once. The chain recombines TRBV11-3 with TRBJ2-1; possible D gene TRBD1, 6 bases. There are 15 residues in the CDR3. CDR1 and CDR2 (germline): SGHNT, YENEEA. The V and J ends lost 3 bases and 5 bases respectively, with 14 bases between them. In nucleotides, the CDR3 is TGTGCCAGCAGCTTCGGCAGGGGCCGGCACAATGAGCAGTTCTTC. Its protein is CASSFGRGRHNEQFF.

A word on this clone: The junction departs from germline at one end; a sequencing error may be responsible. For the CDR3, the DNA is TGCGCCAGCAGCGAAGAACGTGACTATGGCTACACCTTC. Translated, it gives CASSEERDYGYTF. This chain links TRBV4-3 with TRBJ1-2; no clear D. This CDR3 region has 13 residues. Germline-derived CDR1 and CDR2 are LGHNA and YSLEER.

J is TRBJ1-4 and V is TRBV29-1; D is perhaps TRBD1 (5 bases). The length of the CDR3 is 14 residues. CDR1 and CDR2 from the germline V gene are SQVTM and ANQGSEA. The germline V and J ends were trimmed by 5 bases and 4 bases, with 14 bases remaining between them. Here the CDR3 reads CSVSTAGNNEKLFF. CDR3 sequence (DNA): TGCAGCGTTAGTACGGCAGGGAATAATGAAAAACTGTTTTTT. Full variable domain (rest looked up from reference TRBV29-1 and TRBJ1-4): SAVISQKPSRDICQRGTSLTIQCQVDSQVTMMFWYRQQPGQSLTLIATANQGSEATYESGFVIDKFPISRPNLTFSTLTVSNMSPEDSSIYLCSVSTAGNNEKLFFGSGTQLSVL.

J is TRBJ1-6 and V is TRBV4-1; D possibly corresponds to TRBD1 (6 bases). V lost 0 bases and J 6 bases, leaving 12 bases between the germline ends. This CDR3 is built from 16 residues. Germline V gene sequence: CDR1 MGHRA, CDR2 YSYEKL. The CDR3 region has the DNA TGCGCCAGCAGCCAAGAAGCGGGGGCCCCTAATTCACCCCTCCACTTT. This codes for CASSQEAGAPNSPLHF.

The CDR3 bases are TGTGCCAGCAGGGCAGGGCGAACCTCACCCCTCCACTTT. This gives the protein CASRAGRTSPLHF. This chain joins TRBV6-1 and TRBJ1-6, with a possible D match to TRBD1 (5 bases). The CDR3 is made up of 13 amino acids. Germline V gene data show CDR1 as MNHNS and CDR2 as SASEGT. The V end was cut by 6 bases, the J end by 10 bases, with 13 bases between.

This rearrangement joins TRBV11-3 to TRBJ2-3; D may be TRBD1 (5 bases). In germline, CDR1 is SGHNT, CDR2 YENEEA. This CDR3 has 15 amino acids. The V end was cut by 3 bases, the J end by 6 bases, with 16 bases between. For the CDR3, the DNA is TGTGCCAGCAGCTTGGGAAGGGGTAGGTGGGATACGCAGTATTTT. Translated, it gives CASSLGRGRWDTQYF.

The V call is TRBV10-3, the J call TRBJ1-2; D possibly corresponds to TRBD1 (5 bases). With 7 bases removed from V and 4 bases from J, the gap between germline ends came to 13 bases. There are 13 residues in the CDR3. Germline CDR1 ENHRY, CDR2 SYGVKD. DNA for the CDR3: TGTGCCATCAAGACAGCAGCTCCCTATGGCTACACCTTC. Translation gives CAIKTAAPYGYTF.

V gene TRBV19 combines with J gene TRBJ1-1; 7 positions match TRBD1. Germline loops: CDR1 LNHDA, CDR2 SQIVND (reference sequence). This CDR3 has 13 residues. The V gene end was trimmed by 4 bases and the J gene end by 4 bases; junction bases not matched to a gene: 3. CDR3 bases: TGTGCCAGTAGTACAGGGGGTGGCACTGAAGCTTTCTTT. This encodes CASSTGGGTEAFF.

This clone appeared once. The chain is built from TRBV29-1 and TRBJ1-1, with D hard to call. V was pared by 3 bases and J by 0 bases, with 11 bases between. Germline-derived CDR1 and CDR2 are SQVTM and ANQGSEA. This CDR3 region has 14 residues. CDR3 protein: CSVEGRLMNTEAFF. The CDR3 DNA follows: TGCAGCGTTGAGGGCAGACTAATGAACACTGAAGCTTTCTTT.

CDR3 region: CAWSVREETQYF. CDR3 nucleotides: TGTGCCTGGAGTGTACGGGAGGAGACCCAGTACTTC. The chain combines TRBV30 with TRBJ2-5; weak D call: TRBD2 (6 bases). CDR1 and CDR2 (germline): GTSNPN, SVGIG (reference sequence). Trimming stripped 0 bases from V and 5 bases from J, with 7 bases between. The CDR3 totals 12 residues.

This clone was observed once. This chain links TRBV7-3 with TRBJ1-2; D unclear. The germline V gene has CDR1 SGHTA and CDR2 FQGTGA. The CDR3 runs to 13 residues. V lost 2 bases to trimming and J lost 0 bases, with 4 bases between them. The CDR3 DNA is TGTGCCAGCAGCTTACACCCTAACTATGGCTACACCTTC. Translated, it gives CASSLHPNYGYTF.

This clone was recorded once. This chain joins TRBV7-2 and TRBJ2-3, with 8 bases aligning to TRBD2. V lost 1 base and J lost 3; bases outside the gene matches: 9. There are 17 residues in the CDR3. Germline loops: CDR1 SGHTA, CDR2 FQGNSA. CDR3 protein: CASSLGGGMAGTDTQYF. In DNA form, the CDR3 reads TGTGCCAGCAGCTTAGGCGGGGGGATGGCGGGGACAGATACGCAGTATTTT.

This chain links TRBV19 with TRBJ2-7; D possibly corresponds to TRBD1 (5 bases). The CDR3 contains 14 residues. CDR1 and CDR2 (germline): LNHDA, SQIVND (reference sequence). Trimming pared 4 bases from V and 2 bases from J, leaving 12 bases between. The chain's CDR3 is CASSRGGTAYEQYF. The CDR3 DNA reads TGTGCCAGTAGTAGGGGCGGCACAGCCTACGAGCAGTACTTC.